The entry below describes one T cell receptor (beta chain). In this sample, this clone turned up a few times. Its specific antigen is unknown. Base-call qualities are not available, and no considerably larger clone is one nucleotide away. The entry originates in a study of shared clonotypes between healthy human individuals (dated by TCRdb to the early 2020s). About the full investigation: A few men and two women, aged 18 to 49 years, made up the cohort. For each donor, three plates each were used for CD4 naive and CD4 memory, two plates were used for CD8 naive, and one plate was used for CD8 memory. To estimate repertoire size and how much clonotypes are shared between individuals, the study performed deep sequencing of blood TCR repertoires from five healthy adults. To increase sequencing depth and limit assay-specific biases, TCR repertoire library preparation and sequencing were carried out by different laboratories using diverse techniques. Each donor's leukapheresis produced roughly between roughly 0.94 and 9.5 billion PBMCs.

CDR1 LNHDA and CDR2 SQIVND are derived from the germline V gene (reference sequence). Counted from cysteine to phenylalanine, this CDR3 has 16 amino acids. Only CDR3 DNA is held: 48 bases, read in frame from base 1. V is clipped by 1 base and J by 2 bases, and the sequence between their germline boundaries is 12 bases long. The donors were healthy, HIV-negative adults with no recently reported acute infections or vaccinations. Every donor was a Caucasian adult residing in Nashville, Tennessee, USA. CD4+ T cells were enriched by magnetic negative selection; naive cells were then positively selected on CD45RA, and the negative fraction formed the memory subset. Blood was obtained by leukapheresis, after which PBMCs were separated by Ficoll-Histopaque density gradient centrifugation and cryopreserved in liquid nitrogen vapor phase. Analytical flow cytometry was used to check the purity and quantity of every magnetically sorted T cell population. From each sorted fraction, genomic DNA was isolated and quantified by UV absorbance on a Nanodrop 2000c.

The study at large found these results: Pairwise subsampling indicated that sequencing depth was expected to affect the degree of clonotype sharing among donors. Rarefaction of sorted-subset datasets indicated incomplete sequencing despite the large sequencing depth. Sampling was restricted to blood, and TCR repertoires in tissues likely differ from the TCR repertoires found in blood. Roughly 5% of naive CD4, 3% to 3.5% of naive CD8, 2% to 2.5% of memory CD4, and 0.35% to 0.4% of memory CD8 clonotypes were shared across several donors. The genetic and exposure-history diversity represented was limited by the small number of donors. Estimated clonotype richness was generally larger for naive than for memory subsets. Clonotypes shared by all four sorted-subset donors showed higher generation probabilities than non-shared clonotypes.

Using the deep immunoSEQ assay, TCR CDR3 regions were amplified from genomic DNA by multiplex PCR. Extracted genomic DNA from each cell subset was distributed evenly across all wells of several immunoSEQ 96-well plates, and each plate was treated as a replicate. For sorted subsets, approximately 190 ng of genomic DNA, equivalent to 25,000 to 35,000 T cell genomes, went into each replicate PCR. Purified libraries were quantified with a Qubit 3.0 fluorometer, sized on a Bioanalyzer 2100, and re-quantified with the KAPA Library Quantification kit. Each immunoSEQ 96-well plate was sequenced on its own single-read 150-cycle Illumina NextSeq 550 flow cell. The source study handled its data this way. The immunoSEQ output contained only junctional sequences without quality scores, so filtering could not match that applied to full-length reads. To assign V/J genes and CDR3, sequences were annotated against IMGT germline references using PyIR, a Python wrapper for IgBLAST v1.9. Reads were filtered out if the reads had weak V/J assignments (E-value above 1e-6), no CDR3, stop codons, out-of-frame junctions, or ambiguous translated residues. V3J clonotypes were defined as sequences sharing an identical inferred V gene, J gene, and CDR3 amino acid sequence. Percentage overlap between repertoires was calculated by dividing the number of shared unique clonotypes by the size of the smaller repertoire. Three approaches were used to assess repertoire richness: RTK rarefaction, the Chao1 estimator, and Recon v2.1 estimates of unobserved clonotypes. For all TCRbeta clonotypes obtained by the gDNA method from a few donors, generation probabilities were computed with OLGA. The source is immuneACCESS, and TCRdb retained only in-frame sequences with V and J called. Part of the clones is not carried over; for the studies checked, unresolved V genes explain less than half of this, and the remainder is unexplained. Clone size and V and J calls were adopted from that table, with D and trimming inferred from the DNA. The sample records over a million clones, roughly 96% of which are singletons. Clones ranked in the top ten supply over 1% of the sample.

The chain is assembled from TRBV19 and TRBJ1-5; there is no confident call for the D gene. This TCR came from a man aged 25 to 45 in good health. The specimen was naive CD4+ T cells sorted from blood. The cell subset or site label of this sample denotes: CD45RA+ positively selected. Here the CDR3 is given as CASSIVGPGGNQPQHF. The DNA is TGTGCCAGTAGTATAGTCGGTCCCGGGGGCAATCAGCCCCAGCATTTT.